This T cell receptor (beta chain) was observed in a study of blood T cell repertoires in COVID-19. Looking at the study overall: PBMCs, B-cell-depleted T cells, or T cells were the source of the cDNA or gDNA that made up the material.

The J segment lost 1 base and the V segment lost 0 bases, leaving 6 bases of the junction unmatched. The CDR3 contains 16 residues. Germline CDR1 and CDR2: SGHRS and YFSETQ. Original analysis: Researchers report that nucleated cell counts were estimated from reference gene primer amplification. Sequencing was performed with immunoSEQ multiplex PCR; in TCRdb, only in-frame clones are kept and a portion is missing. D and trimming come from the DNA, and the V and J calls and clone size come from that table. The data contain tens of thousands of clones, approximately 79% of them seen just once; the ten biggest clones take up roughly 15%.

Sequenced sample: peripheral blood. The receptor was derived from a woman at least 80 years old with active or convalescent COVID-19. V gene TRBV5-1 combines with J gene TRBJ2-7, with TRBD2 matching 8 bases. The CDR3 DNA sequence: TGCGCCAGCAGCTTGGACGCGGGAGGAGGATCCTACGAGCAGTACTTC. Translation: CASSLDAGGGSYEQYF.